The clone carrying this T cell receptor beta chain was recorded a few times. After removal of 1 base from V and 4 bases from J, the junction contained 10 bases not matched to a gene. Germline loops: CDR1 SGHAT, CDR2 FQDESV (reference sequence). This CDR3 contains 18 residues. Described treatment: randomized to nivolumab then ipilimumab (arm A) or the reverse (arm B). Sorted cells were live CD3+CD8+, lacking CD19 and CD56, from PBMCs. This entry is derived from a study of sequential checkpoint blockade in melanoma. About the research overall: Arm A got nivolumab then ipilimumab; arm B the reverse, 1:1.

The protocol was immunoSEQ multiplex PCR, while the TCRdb copy is restricted to in-frame clones and leaves out a portion. The sample contains roughly 2,900 clones, roughly 50% of which appear only once. This chain links TRBV11-1 with TRBJ2-3; 11 bases match TRBD2. The input for sequencing was CD8+ T cells sorted from blood (inferred from file names), taken from a patient given nivolumab and ipilimumab in sequence. The source of this sequence is a human donor with melanoma. The CDR3: CASSLEGLAEQNADTQYF. The CDR3 DNA is TGTGCCAGCAGCTTAGAGGGACTAGCGGAACAAAATGCAGATACGCAGTATTTT.